Listed below are T cell receptor beta chains from one sample, sequenced in a study of response to subunit inactivated influenza vaccine. TCRdb processed the RT-PCR reads anew with MiXCR; each CDR3 protein has one entry. The sample shows roughly 650,000 distinct CDR3 sequences, about 15% of them seen only once. This sample comprised PBMCs from blood, obtained 14 to 15 days before vaccination. These receptors all stem from a man aged 50 or older who received an inactivated influenza vaccine. CDR3s include the opening cysteine and the closing phenylalanine or tryptophan. The D gene is left open where the match is weak. Clone size is not always given. Where it is, it says once, few, many or a class for expanded clones.

J gene: TRBJ2-1
clone size: few
D gene: NA
V gene: TRBV7-2
CDR3 DNA: TGTGCCAGCAGCATCGGGGGATACAATGAGCAGTTCTTC
CDR3 protein: CASSIGGYNEQFF

J gene: TRBJ2-5
clone size: NA
D gene: NA
V gene: TRBV20-1
CDR3 DNA: TGCAGTGCTAGAGAGTGGCGGAGAAAGGAGACCCAGTACTTC
CDR3 protein: CSAREWRRKETQYF

J gene: TRBJ1-5
clone size: many
D gene: NA
V gene: TRBV20-1
CDR3 DNA: TGCAGTGCTAGAGGGACAGGCAATCAGCCCCAGCATTTT
CDR3 protein: CSARGTGNQPQHF

J gene: TRBJ2-4
clone size: NA
D gene: NA
V gene: TRBV6-2/TRBV6-3
CDR3 DNA: TGTGCCAGCAGTTACAAGACATTCGGGGGAAACATTCAGTACTTC
CDR3 protein: CASSYKTFGGNIQYF

J gene: TRBJ2-5
clone size: few
D gene: TRBD1
V gene: TRBV10-3
CDR3 DNA: TGTGCCATCAGTGGGGGACAGGGGAAGGAGACCCAGTACTTC
CDR3 protein: CAISGGQGKETQYF

J gene: TRBJ1-1
clone size: few
D gene: NA
V gene: TRBV7-2
CDR3 DNA: TGTGCCAGCAGCTTTTGGATCGACAGGAACACTGAAGCTTTCTTT
CDR3 protein: CASSFWIDRNTEAFF

J gene: TRBJ2-3
clone size: few
D gene: TRBD2
V gene: TRBV20-1
CDR3 DNA: TGCAGTGCTAACCTAGCGGGCACAGATACGCAGTATTTT
CDR3 protein: CSANLAGTDTQYF

J gene: TRBJ2-5
clone size: few
D gene: NA
V gene: TRBV5-1
CDR3 DNA: TGCGCCAGCAGCTTGGCAACAGGCTCCCAAGAGACCCAGTACTTC
CDR3 protein: CASSLATGSQETQYF

J gene: TRBJ1-1
clone size: once
D gene: NA
V gene: TRBV30
CDR3 DNA: TGTGCCTGGAGCAATAACAGGGCAAGAGCTTTCTTT
CDR3 protein: CAWSNNRARAFF

J gene: TRBJ1-1
clone size: NA
D gene: TRBD1
V gene: TRBV9
CDR3 DNA: TGTGCCAGCAGCACCAGACAGGGGGCGAGCGCTGAAGCTTTCTTT
CDR3 protein: CASSTRQGASAEAFF

J gene: TRBJ1-2
clone size: NA
D gene: TRBD1
V gene: TRBV12-3/TRBV12-4
CDR3 DNA: TGTGCCAGCAGTTTTGGGACAGGGGTCGAGGAATATGGCTACACCTTC
CDR3 protein: CASSFGTGVEEYGYTF

J gene: TRBJ2-1
clone size: NA
D gene: TRBD2
V gene: TRBV5-1
CDR3 DNA: TGCGCCAGCAGCTTGGCCGGGACTAGCGCTGTGAATGAGCAGTTCTTC
CDR3 protein: CASSLAGTSAVNEQFF

J gene: TRBJ2-7
clone size: many
D gene: NA
V gene: TRBV28
CDR3 DNA: TGTGCCAGCAGACTACTCCGGGACAACTCCTACGAGCAGTACTTC
CDR3 protein: CASRLLRDNSYEQYF

J gene: TRBJ1-4
clone size: few
D gene: NA
V gene: TRBV4-2
CDR3 DNA: TGTGCCAGCAGCCAAGCATTACAGATTAATGAAAAACTGTTTTTT
CDR3 protein: CASSQALQINEKLFF

J gene: TRBJ2-7
clone size: NA
D gene: NA
V gene: TRBV5-6
CDR3 DNA: TGTGCCAGCACCAACCAAGGGGAGCAGTACTTC
CDR3 protein: CASTNQGEQYF

J gene: TRBJ2-7
clone size: few
D gene: NA
V gene: TRBV9
CDR3 DNA: TGTGCCAGCAGCCCCATAGGGCGACACTCCTACGAGCAGTACTTC
CDR3 protein: CASSPIGRHSYEQYF

J gene: TRBJ2-3
clone size: few
D gene: NA
V gene: TRBV6-2/TRBV6-3
CDR3 DNA: TGTGCCAGCAGTACCCCACGACAGGGGGGAGTAGCGGGAAGAGATACGCAGTATTTT
CDR3 protein: CASSTPRQGGVAGRDTQYF

J gene: TRBJ2-5
clone size: NA
D gene: NA
V gene: TRBV28
CDR3 DNA: TGTGCCAGCATCCATCATCAGGGGGGCCCCCTACAAGAGACCCAGTACTTC
CDR3 protein: CASIHHQGGPLQETQYF

J gene: TRBJ1-2
clone size: once
D gene: NA
V gene: TRBV29-1
CDR3 DNA: TGCAGCGTTGGAACGGGTTTCGGCTATGGCTACACCTTC
CDR3 protein: CSVGTGFGYGYTF

J gene: TRBJ1-6
clone size: few
D gene: NA
V gene: TRBV20-1
CDR3 DNA: TGCAGTGCTAGAGCCGGGCTCCAGAATTCACCCCTCCACTTT
CDR3 protein: CSARAGLQNSPLHF

J gene: TRBJ2-5
clone size: few
D gene: TRBD2
V gene: TRBV9
CDR3 DNA: TGTGCCAGCAGCGTACTAGCGGGGACCCTGGCTGAGACCCAGTACTTC
CDR3 protein: CASSVLAGTLAETQYF

J gene: TRBJ2-7
clone size: NA
D gene: TRBD2
V gene: TRBV6-1
CDR3 DNA: TGTGCCAGCAGCCAGCGCGGGAGTCCGGGACTCACCTACGAGCAGTACTTC
CDR3 protein: CASSQRGSPGLTYEQYF

J gene: TRBJ1-5
clone size: NA
D gene: TRBD1
V gene: TRBV20-1
CDR3 DNA: TGCAGTGCTAGAGATATGAACAGGGGAAGCAATCAGCCCCAGCATTTT
CDR3 protein: CSARDMNRGSNQPQHF

J gene: TRBJ2-7
clone size: few
D gene: NA
V gene: TRBV5-1
CDR3 DNA: TGCGCCAGCAGCTTGGGACAGTCCGCCTACGAGCAGTACTTC
CDR3 protein: CASSLGQSAYEQYF

J gene: TRBJ2-7
clone size: few
D gene: TRBD1
V gene: TRBV11-2
CDR3 DNA: TGTGCCAGCAGCATGACAGGGGCGAGTGAGCAGTACTTC
CDR3 protein: CASSMTGASEQYF

J gene: TRBJ2-7
clone size: NA
D gene: NA
V gene: TRBV2
CDR3 DNA: TGTGCCGGGCCGGAGGACAGACCCTACGAGCAGTACTTC
CDR3 protein: CAGPEDRPYEQYF

J gene: TRBJ2-3
clone size: NA
D gene: NA
V gene: TRBV4-3
CDR3 DNA: TGCGCCAGCACCCCAAGCGGACTACACCAAGCAGATACGCAGTATTTT
CDR3 protein: CASTPSGLHQADTQYF

J gene: TRBJ2-7
clone size: NA
D gene: NA
V gene: TRBV4-2
CDR3 DNA: TGTGCCAGCAGCCAACTTACCGGGTACGAGCAGTACTTC
CDR3 protein: CASSQLTGYEQYF

J gene: TRBJ2-3
clone size: NA
D gene: TRBD2
V gene: TRBV12-3/TRBV12-4
CDR3 DNA: TGTGCCAGCAGTTACAGACTAGCGGGGGCTAGCACAGATACGCAGTATTTT
CDR3 protein: CASSYRLAGASTDTQYF

J gene: TRBJ2-5
clone size: few
D gene: NA
V gene: TRBV6-6
CDR3 DNA: TGTGCCAGCAGTTACTTTGCGGAGACCCAGTACTTC
CDR3 protein: CASSYFAETQYF

J gene: TRBJ1-4
clone size: NA
D gene: NA
V gene: TRBV6-1
CDR3 DNA: TGTGCCAGCAGCCCCTCGGGATTTGAAAAACTGTTTTTT
CDR3 protein: CASSPSGFEKLFF

J gene: TRBJ2-2
clone size: few
D gene: TRBD2
V gene: TRBV7-2
CDR3 DNA: TGTGCCAGCAGCAACCCTAGCGGGACCTACACCGGGGAGCTGTTTTTT
CDR3 protein: CASSNPSGTYTGELFF

J gene: TRBJ2-1
clone size: many
D gene: NA
V gene: TRBV2
CDR3 DNA: TGTGCCAGCAACCAACTTTCAGGGAGCTCCTACAATGAGCAGTTCTTC
CDR3 protein: CASNQLSGSSYNEQFF

J gene: TRBJ2-1
clone size: few
D gene: NA
V gene: TRBV12-3/TRBV12-4
CDR3 DNA: TGTGCCAGCAGTCAGGGAAGCTCCTACAATGAGCAGTTCTTC
CDR3 protein: CASSQGSSYNEQFF

J gene: TRBJ2-1
clone size: few
D gene: NA
V gene: TRBV4-1
CDR3 DNA: TGCGCCAGCAGCGGCTTTAGGGGGGGGGGCTTGAATGAGCAGTTCTTC
CDR3 protein: CASSGFRGGGLNEQFF

J gene: TRBJ2-7
clone size: NA
D gene: NA
V gene: TRBV5-1
CDR3 DNA: TGCGCCAGCAGCTTTACCGGGACTGAAAACTACGAGCAGTACTTC
CDR3 protein: CASSFTGTENYEQYF

J gene: TRBJ2-1
clone size: NA
D gene: NA
V gene: TRBV28
CDR3 DNA: TGTGCCAGCAAATGGGCCTCTTTCACCAATGAGCAGTTCTTC
CDR3 protein: CASKWASFTNEQFF

J gene: TRBJ2-5
clone size: few
D gene: NA
V gene: TRBV5-1
CDR3 DNA: TGCGCCAGCGCCGGGGACCTGTACCAAGAGACCCAGTACTTC
CDR3 protein: CASAGDLYQETQYF

J gene: TRBJ2-1
clone size: few
D gene: TRBD2
V gene: TRBV11-2
CDR3 DNA: TGTGCCAGCAGCCCCATGTCGGGAGGGTCGGGGCAGTTCTTC
CDR3 protein: CASSPMSGGSGQFF

J gene: TRBJ2-7
clone size: few
D gene: NA
V gene: TRBV7-2
CDR3 DNA: TGTGCCAGCAGCCCTAGTGTCTCCCCCTACGAGCAGTACTTC
CDR3 protein: CASSPSVSPYEQYF

J gene: TRBJ2-6
clone size: NA
D gene: TRBD1
V gene: TRBV7-3
CDR3 DNA: TGTGCCAGCAGCGGAGGCCGGGACAGGAGCTCTGGGGCCAACGTCCTGACTTTC
CDR3 protein: CASSGGRDRSSGANVLTF

J gene: TRBJ1-2
clone size: NA
D gene: NA
V gene: TRBV7-6
CDR3 DNA: TGTGCCAGCAGCCCTATAGACATAGCTAACTATGGCTACACCTTC
CDR3 protein: CASSPIDIANYGYTF

J gene: TRBJ1-5
clone size: NA
D gene: TRBD1
V gene: TRBV7-8
CDR3 DNA: TGTGCCAGCAGCTTAGGATTCAGGGGGGATCAGCCCCAGCATTTT
CDR3 protein: CASSLGFRGDQPQHF

J gene: TRBJ2-3
clone size: few
D gene: TRBD2
V gene: TRBV27
CDR3 DNA: TGTGCCAGCAGTTCATCCAGCGGGAGTAGGTTTCGGAATACGCAGTATTTT
CDR3 protein: CASSSSSGSRFRNTQYF

J gene: TRBJ1-6
clone size: NA
D gene: NA
V gene: TRBV6-5
CDR3 DNA: TGTGCCAGCAGTTACTGGAAGGGGCCAAATTCACCCCTCCACTTT
CDR3 protein: CASSYWKGPNSPLHF